This T cell receptor (beta chain) was sequenced during a study of OX40 agonist ivuxolimab in advanced cancers. About the research overall: Among those enrolled, mean age was approximately 60 years (range about 23 to 90) and 75% to 90% were male.

The CDR3 has 14 amino acids. Germline CDR1 reads SGHTA; CDR2 reads FQGNSA. V was shortened by 9 bases and J by 6 bases, with 17 bases between the two germline ends. Profiling relied on immunoSEQ multiplex PCR, and the TCRdb table lists in-frame clones only, not all of them. The sample consists of about 16,000 clones, approximately 86% of them appearing once. Blood specimens came from baseline, cycle 4 day 1, and cycle 7 day 1. The specimen was CD4+ or CD8+ T cells sorted from blood, collected in a trial of the OX40 agonist ivuxolimab. This TCR derives from an adult with an advanced solid tumor such as melanoma, head and neck, liver or kidney cancer. V is TRBV7-2 and J is TRBJ2-2, with a weak D call TRBD1 (5 bases). The CDR3 spells CASGGHGQAGELFF. CDR3 sequence (DNA): TGTGCCAGTGGCGGACACGGGCAGGCCGGGGAGCTGTTTTTT.